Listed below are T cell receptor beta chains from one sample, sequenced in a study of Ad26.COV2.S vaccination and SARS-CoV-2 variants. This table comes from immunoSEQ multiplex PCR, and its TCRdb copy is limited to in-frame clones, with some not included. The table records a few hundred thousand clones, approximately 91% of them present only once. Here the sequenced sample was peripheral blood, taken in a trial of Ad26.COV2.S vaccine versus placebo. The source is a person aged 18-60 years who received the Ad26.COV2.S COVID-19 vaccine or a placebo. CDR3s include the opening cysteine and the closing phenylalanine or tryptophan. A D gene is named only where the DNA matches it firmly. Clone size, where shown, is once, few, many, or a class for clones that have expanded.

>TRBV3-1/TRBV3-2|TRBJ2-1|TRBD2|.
CASSQDGSGGPMGNEQFF
TGTGCCAGCAGCCAAGATGGATCGGGAGGGCCCATGGGGAATGAGCAGTTCTTC
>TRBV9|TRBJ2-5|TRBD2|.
CASSVGLAGVETQYF
TGTGCCAGCAGCGTAGGACTAGCGGGAGTTGAGACCCAGTACTTC
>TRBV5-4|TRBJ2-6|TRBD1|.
CASSGTGALSGANVLTF
TGTGCCAGCAGCGGTACAGGGGCTCTCTCTGGGGCCAACGTCCTGACTTTC
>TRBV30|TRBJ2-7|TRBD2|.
CAWSREGEQYF
TGTGCCTGGAGTAGGGAGGGCGAGCAGTACTTC
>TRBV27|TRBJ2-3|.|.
CASSLGPGTSTDTQYF
TGTGCCAGCAGTTTAGGCCCCGGGACTAGCACAGATACGCAGTATTTT
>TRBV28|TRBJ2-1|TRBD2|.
CASSPGLAYNEQFF
TGTGCCAGCAGCCCGGGACTAGCCTACAATGAGCAGTTCTTC
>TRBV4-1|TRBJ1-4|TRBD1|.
CASSQGQGENEKLFF
TGCGCCAGCAGCCAGGGACAGGGAGAGAATGAAAAACTGTTTTTT
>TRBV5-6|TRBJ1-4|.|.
CASSLLVQGAANEKLFF
TGTGCCAGCAGCTTGCTCGTACAGGGCGCGGCCAATGAAAAACTGTTTTTT
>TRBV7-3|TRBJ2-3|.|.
CASSTGFTDTQYF
TGTGCCAGCAGCACAGGGTTCACAGATACGCAGTATTTT
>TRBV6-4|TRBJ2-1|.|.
CASSILRRDPYNEQFF
TGTGCCAGCAGCATCCTTAGAAGGGATCCCTACAATGAGCAGTTCTTC
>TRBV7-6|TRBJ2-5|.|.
CASSSSGWETQYF
TGTGCCAGCAGCTCGAGCGGGTGGGAGACCCAGTACTTC
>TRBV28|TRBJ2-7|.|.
CASSLSFHPGTSYEQYF
TGTGCCAGCAGTTTATCCTTTCATCCCGGGACGTCCTACGAGCAGTACTTC
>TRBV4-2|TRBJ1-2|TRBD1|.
CASSQSEGQIYGYTF
TGTGCCAGCAGCCAGTCCGAGGGACAGATCTATGGCTACACCTTC
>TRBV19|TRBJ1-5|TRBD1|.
CASSISGQGLQPQHF
TGTGCCAGTAGTATATCGGGACAGGGCCTTCAGCCCCAGCATTTT
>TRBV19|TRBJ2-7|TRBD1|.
CASMGDSYEQYF
TGTGCCAGTATGGGGGACAGCTACGAGCAGTACTTC
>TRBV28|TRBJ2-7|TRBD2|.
CALRGVLF
TGTGCCCTCCGGGGGGTTCTTTTC
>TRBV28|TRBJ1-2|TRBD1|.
CASSPLTGGTDYGYTF
TGTGCCAGCAGTCCCCTGACAGGGGGCACGGACTATGGCTACACCTTC
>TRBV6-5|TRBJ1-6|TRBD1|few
CASTDRGFSPLHF
TGTGCCAGCACCGACAGGGGGTTTTCACCCCTCCACTTT
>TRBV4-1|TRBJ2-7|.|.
CASSQEGVFSYEQYF
TGCGCCAGCAGCCAAGAGGGCGTATTCTCCTACGAGCAGTACTTC
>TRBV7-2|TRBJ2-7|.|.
CASSLDRAEFYEQYF
TGTGCCAGCAGCTTAGACCGGGCAGAATTCTACGAGCAGTACTTC
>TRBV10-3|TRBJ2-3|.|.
CAIRTASTDTQYF
TGTGCCATTCGGACGGCTAGCACAGATACGCAGTATTTT
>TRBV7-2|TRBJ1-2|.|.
CASSLYNGQTYGYTF
TGTGCCAGCAGCTTATATAACGGCCAAACTTATGGCTACACCTTC
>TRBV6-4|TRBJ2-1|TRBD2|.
CASSAWGGSSAEQFF
TGTGCCAGCAGTGCCTGGGGCGGGAGCTCCGCTGAGCAGTTCTTC
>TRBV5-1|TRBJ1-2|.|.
CASSLGPLYTF
TGCGCCAGCAGCTTGGGCCCGCTCTACACCTTC
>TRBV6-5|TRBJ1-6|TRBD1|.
CASVQGASPLHF
TGTGCCAGCGTACAGGGGGCGTCACCCCTCCACTTT
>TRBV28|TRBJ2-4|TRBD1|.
CASIDRDRARLAKNIQYF
TGTGCCAGCATCGACCGGGACAGGGCGAGACTAGCCAAAAACATTCAGTACTTC
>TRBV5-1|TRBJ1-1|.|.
CASSHGGNTEAFF
TGCGCCAGCAGCCACGGGGGGAACACTGAAGCTTTCTTT
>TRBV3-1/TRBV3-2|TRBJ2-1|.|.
CASSQEGVVGYNEQFF
TGTGCCAGCAGCCAAGAAGGCGTCGTGGGTTACAATGAGCAGTTCTTC
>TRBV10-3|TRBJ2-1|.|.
CAISESRGTEQFF
TGTGCCATCAGTGAGTCGAGGGGGACAGAGCAGTTCTTC
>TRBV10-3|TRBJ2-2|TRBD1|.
CATTTGGRNTGELFF
TGTGCCACCACGACAGGGGGCAGGAACACCGGGGAGCTGTTTTTT
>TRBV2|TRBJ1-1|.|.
CASSEAGGYTEAFF
TGTGCCAGCAGTGAAGCGGGAGGGTACACTGAAGCTTTCTTT
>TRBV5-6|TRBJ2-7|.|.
CASNPGLLSYEQYF
TGTGCCAGCAACCCGGGACTCCTTTCCTACGAGCAGTACTTC
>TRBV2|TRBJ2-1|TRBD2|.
CASRATSGMFFSEQFF
TGTGCCAGCAGAGCGACTAGCGGGATGTTCTTCTCCGAGCAGTTCTTC
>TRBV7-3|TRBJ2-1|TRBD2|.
CASSLTGRVGNEQFF
TGTGCCAGCAGCTTAACGGGGAGGGTTGGGAATGAGCAGTTCTTC
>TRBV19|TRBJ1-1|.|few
CASSIEVDTEAFF
TGTGCCAGTAGTATAGAAGTAGACACTGAAGCTTTCTTT
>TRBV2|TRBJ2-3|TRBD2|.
CASSETTSSDTQYF
TGTGCCAGCAGTGAAACGACTAGCTCAGATACGCAGTATTTT
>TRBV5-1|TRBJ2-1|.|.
CASSIHAGYEQFF
TGCGCCAGCAGCATCCATGCGGGGTATGAGCAGTTCTTC
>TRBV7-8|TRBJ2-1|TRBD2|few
CASSPGGGRTDEQFF
TGTGCCAGCAGCCCCGGTGGCGGGAGGACGGATGAGCAGTTCTTC
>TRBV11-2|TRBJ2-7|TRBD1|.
CASSPRDRVYEQYF
TGTGCCAGCAGCCCCCGGGACAGGGTTTACGAGCAGTACTTC
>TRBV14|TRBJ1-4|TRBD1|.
CASSHTGQGIEKLFF
TGTGCCAGCAGCCACACGGGACAGGGGATTGAAAAACTGTTTTTT
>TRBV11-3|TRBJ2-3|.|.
CASSLDGSSGTQYF
TGTGCCAGCAGCTTAGATGGATCCTCTGGTACGCAGTATTTT
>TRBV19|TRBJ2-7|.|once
CASSHRHSGNYEQYF
TGTGCCAGTAGTCACAGACACTCGGGGAACTACGAGCAGTACTTC
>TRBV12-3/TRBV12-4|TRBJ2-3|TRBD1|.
CASSWQGVDTQYF
TGTGCCAGCAGTTGGCAGGGGGTAGATACGCAGTATTTT
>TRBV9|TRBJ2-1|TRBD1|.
CASSPSLGGGEQFF
TGTGCCAGCAGCCCCTCCCTAGGGGGCGGTGAGCAGTTCTTC
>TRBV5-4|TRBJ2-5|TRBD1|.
CASSSRQGEETQYF
TGTGCCAGCAGCTCCAGACAGGGCGAAGAGACCCAGTACTTC
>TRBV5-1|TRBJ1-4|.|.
CASSLGQVQNEKLFF
TGCGCCAGCAGCTTGGGACAGGTCCAAAATGAAAAACTGTTTTTT
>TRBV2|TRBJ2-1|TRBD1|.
CASRPTGSSYNEQFF
TGTGCCAGCAGGCCGACAGGGAGCTCCTACAATGAGCAGTTCTTC
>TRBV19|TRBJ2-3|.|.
CASSIVGGSTDTQYF
TGTGCCAGTAGTATAGTCGGGGGTAGCACAGATACGCAGTATTTT
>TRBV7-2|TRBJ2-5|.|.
CASSPRGLIGGGKTQYF
TGTGCCAGCAGCCCTAGGGGCCTTATCGGGGGCGGGAAGACCCAGTACTTC
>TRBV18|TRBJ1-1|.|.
CASSPKRTDEAFF
TGTGCCAGCTCACCAAAGAGGACAGATGAAGCTTTCTTT
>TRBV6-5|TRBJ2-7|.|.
CASSGTLPYEQYF
TGTGCCAGCAGCGGGACATTGCCCTACGAGCAGTACTTC
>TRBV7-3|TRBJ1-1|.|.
CASSLSGMGNTEAFF
TGTGCCAGCAGCTTAAGTGGGATGGGGAACACTGAAGCTTTCTTT
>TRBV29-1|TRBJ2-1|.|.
CSVRQTNEQFF
TGCAGCGTTCGACAGACCAATGAGCAGTTCTTC
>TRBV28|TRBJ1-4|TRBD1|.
CASSLWGAGGNEKLFF
TGTGCCAGCAGTTTATGGGGAGCAGGGGGAAATGAAAAACTGTTTTTT
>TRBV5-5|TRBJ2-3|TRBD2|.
CASTRAGDFRFTDTQYF
TGTGCCAGCACTCGGGCGGGAGATTTCCGGTTCACAGATACGCAGTATTTT
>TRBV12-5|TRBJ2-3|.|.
CASGLGQAQNTQYF
TGTGCTAGTGGTTTGGGACAGGCGCAGAATACGCAGTATTTT
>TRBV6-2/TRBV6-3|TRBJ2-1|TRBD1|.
CASSQGQGAGWSEEQFF
TGTGCCAGCAGCCAGGGACAGGGGGCCGGTTGGTCAGAGGAGCAGTTCTTC
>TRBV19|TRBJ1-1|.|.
CASSALGSAEAFF
TGTGCCAGTAGTGCCCTAGGGTCGGCTGAAGCTTTCTTT
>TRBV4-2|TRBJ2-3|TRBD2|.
CASSQELAGGSDTQYF
TGTGCCAGCAGCCAAGAACTAGCGGGAGGATCAGATACGCAGTATTTT